The T cell receptor beta chain under discussion was sequenced for a study of cytomegalovirus exposure and HLA in healthy donors. Whole-study results and caveats: Reported results showed that the classifier diagnosed cytomegalovirus status with high specificity and sensitivity. TCR sequences were mostly rare, though some public TCRs occurred in many donors.

Comments on this clone: Its specificity is unknown.

CDR3 size: 15 residues. The germline CDR1 and CDR2 sequences are MNHEY and SMNVEV (reference sequence). V was cut by 2 bases and J by 1 base, with 12 bases left in between. Repertoires were generated with immunoSEQ multiplex PCR, while TCRdb's copy carries only in-frame clones and drops some. Of about 56,000 clones listed, approximately 90% were seen once; the top ten hold 0.95% to 1.3%. The origin of this receptor is a man aged 18 to 35 in good health and CMV-seronegative. The source material was PBMCs. The rearrangement links TRBV27 to TRBJ2-7, with unresolved D. CDR3 nucleotides: TGTGCCAGCAGTTTAGGTTGGCAGGAATCCTACGAGCAGTACTTC. This gives the protein CASSLGWQESYEQYF.